The 27 T cell receptor beta chains listed next were all sequenced from one sample in a study of beta chain features in type 1 diabetes. Study-level points and caveats: Moderate but significant shortening of TCRB CDR3s was recorded in all four CD4+ subsets from Type 1 diabetes patients.

The sequenced template was cDNA made from the entire isolated RNA. Produced via immunoSEQ multiplex PCR; TCRdb's table is partial and in-frame only. The sample lists hundreds of thousands of clones, over 10% occurring once. Their antigens remain unidentified. Input material: naive CD4+ T cells from blood. The receptors shown here come from a man between 18 and 35 years old with type 1 diabetes.

This sequence joins TRBV10-1 and TRBJ2-1; 8 nucleotides match TRBD2. Per germline, CDR1 WNHNN and CDR2 SYGVQD (reference sequence). Germline trimming cut 5 bases from V and 2 bases from J; bases unmatched to any gene: 5. The CDR3 spans 15 residues. As DNA, the CDR3 is TGCGCCAGCAGTCTATCGGGGGGGCCCTACAATGAGCAGTTCTTC. The encoded protein is CASSLSGGPYNEQFF.

The sample holds a few counts of this clone. The rearrangement links TRBV19 to TRBJ2-2; TRBD2 matches at 7 bases. Germline loops: CDR1 LNHDA, CDR2 SQIVND (reference sequence). The V gene end was trimmed by 4 bases and the J gene end by 2 bases; junction bases not matched to a gene: 10. The CDR3 has 17 residues. The CDR3 loop is CASSTPLAGTNTGELFF. CDR3 DNA sequence: TGTGCCAGTAGTACCCCATTAGCGGGTACTAACACCGGGGAGCTGTTTTTT.

V is TRBV15 and J is TRBJ1-5; no reliable D call. The CDR3 loop spans 11 amino acids. The germline V gene encodes CDR1 LNHNV and CDR2 YYDKDF (reference sequence). V lost 0 bases, J lost 11 bases, and 5 bases lay in between. CDR3 in DNA: TGTGCCACCAGCAGAGATGGGGCCCAGCATTTT. Protein product: CATSRDGAQHF.

This clone was seen a few times. V usage is TRBV30 and J usage is TRBJ1-2; D remains unclear. Germline assignment: CDR1 GTSNPN and CDR2 SVGIG (reference sequence). The CDR3 totals 12 residues. Deletions cut 3 bases from V and 7 bases from J, with 12 bases between. The CDR3 DNA reads TGTGCCTGGAGGAGGGATTCGGGTGGCTACACCTTC. Translating gives CAWRRDSGGYTF.

The rearrangement links TRBV10-3 to TRBJ2-5; D gene unclear. Per germline, CDR1 ENHRY and CDR2 SYGVKD. The CDR3 sequence is 13 residues long. V was clipped by 5 bases and J by 2 bases, with 9 bases between them. CDR3 protein: CAISSAEQETQYF. The DNA for the CDR3 is TGTGCCATCAGTTCAGCAGAACAAGAGACCCAGTACTTC.

This clone appeared a few times. CDR3 DNA: TGTGCCAGCAGCCGGGACAGCCTCGAGGGGTCACCCCTCCACTTT. Translating it yields CASSRDSLEGSPLHF. The chain is built from TRBV9 and TRBJ1-6, with 7 bases aligning to TRBD1. V was pared by 4 bases and J by 10 bases, with 11 bases of the junction left unmatched. The CDR3 loop spans 15 amino acids. Germline loops: CDR1 SGDLS, CDR2 YYNGEE.

V and J are TRBV7-2 and TRBJ2-4, with D tentatively TRBD1 (5 bases). The germline CDR1 and CDR2 sequences are SGHTA and FQGNSA. The ends were cut back, 6 bases at V and 3 bases at J, with 15 bases in the middle. There are 15 residues in the CDR3. This CDR3 is CASSSDSHVKNIQYF. CDR3 nucleotides: TGTGCCAGCAGTTCTGACAGTCACGTCAAAAACATTCAGTACTTC.

This chain links TRBV7-3 with TRBJ2-3, with 8 bases fitting TRBD2. Germline CDR1 and CDR2: SGHTA and FQGTGA. V lost 0 bases and J lost 5; bases outside the gene matches: 4. CDR3 length equals 15 residues. The CDR3: CASSLTGTSIDTQYF. In DNA, the CDR3 is TGTGCCAGCAGCTTAACCGGGACTAGTATAGATACGCAGTATTTT.

This clone has just a few counts. The chain uses TRBV25-1 and TRBJ2-1, with D perhaps TRBD1 or TRBD2 (5 bases each). Trimming left V 4 bases short and J 1 base short, with 17 bases between. This CDR3 is built from 17 residues. The V gene's germline CDR1 is MGHDK and CDR2 SYGVNS. CDR3 region: CASSARTGRPSYNEQFF. CDR3 in DNA: TGTGCCAGCAGTGCGCGTACGGGACGTCCGTCCTACAATGAGCAGTTCTTC.

In its sample, this clone was seen once. V is TRBV4-1 and J is TRBJ1-6; D perhaps matches TRBD1 (6 bases). V shed 4 bases and J shed 5 bases, with 12 bases lying between them. In germline, CDR1 is MGHRA, CDR2 YSYEKL. The CDR3 consists of 15 residues. DNA of the CDR3: TGCGCCAGCAGCCTGTGGACAGAAAATAATTCACCCCTCCACTTT. Its protein is CASSLWTENNSPLHF.

A remark on this clone: Different DNA sequences within this sample yield the same CDR3. V gene TRBV5-1 combines with J gene TRBJ2-5; D not resolved. CDR3 size: 10 residues. CDR1 SGHRS and CDR2 YFSETQ come from the germline V gene. Trimming took 4 bases from V and 4 from J, leaving 2 bases between them. The CDR3 region is CASSGETQYF. CDR3 coding DNA: TGCGCCAGCAGCGGAGAGACCCAGTACTTC.

This clone was detected a few times. The chain couples TRBV19 to TRBJ2-3; D might be TRBD2 (6 bases). V was cut by 8 bases and J by 8 bases, with 23 bases left in between. The length of the CDR3 is 15 residues. Looked up from germline, CDR1 is LNHDA and CDR2 is SQIVND (reference sequence). The CDR3 region is CASRSSSALSGTQYF. The CDR3, as DNA: TGTGCCAGTCGGTCGTCTAGCGCGCTTTCCGGTACGCAGTATTTT.

This clone has a handful of counts. Other DNA sequences in this sample translate to the same CDR3. This chain connects TRBV7-2 to TRBJ2-7; 8 bases are shared with TRBD1. The CDR3 runs to 13 residues. The junction had 3 bases not matched to a gene; V was cut back by 3 bases and J by 5 bases. CDR1 SGHTA and CDR2 FQGNSA come from the germline V gene. The CDR3 spells CASSFDRGHEQYF. The CDR3 DNA reads TGTGCCAGCAGCTTCGACAGGGGCCACGAGCAGTACTTC.

CDR3 protein: CASSAGTGVIRTEAFF. DNA for the CDR3: TGTGCCAGCAGCGCCGGGACAGGGGTAATAAGGACTGAAGCTTTCTTT. The chain couples TRBV9 to TRBJ1-1; 10 bases map to TRBD1. Germline V gene lookup returns CDR1 SGDLS and CDR2 YYNGEE. The CDR3 totals 16 residues. Trimming cost V 3 bases and J 5 bases; bases outside gene matches: 10.

In its sample, this clone was seen a few times. This chain connects TRBV30 to TRBJ2-4; D is perhaps TRBD2 (6 bases). The CDR3 consists of 15 residues. Germline CDR1 GTSNPN, CDR2 SVGIG (reference sequence). The ends were cut back, 3 bases at V and 0 bases at J, with 12 bases in the middle. The CDR3 sequence is CAWRGPGLAKNIQYF. The CDR3 DNA is TGTGCCTGGAGGGGACCGGGACTAGCCAAAAACATTCAGTACTTC.

This chain's CDR3 is CASSYSYGGEETQYF. Here the CDR3 DNA reads TGTGCCAGCAGTTACTCGTACGGGGGCGAGGAGACCCAGTACTTC. V usage is TRBV6-5 and J usage is TRBJ2-5; D possibly matches TRBD1 or TRBD2 (6 bases each). Germline loops: CDR1 MNHEY, CDR2 SVGAGI. There are 15 residues in the CDR3. V gave up 0 bases and J gave up 5 bases, with 13 bases separating them.

This clone was observed a handful of times. The chain recombines TRBV11-2 with TRBJ1-5; the D gene is possibly TRBD1 (5 bases). The germline CDR1 and CDR2 sequences are SGHAT and FQNNGV. V lost 1 base, J lost 5 bases, and 12 bases lay in between. This CDR3 has 15 residues. The CDR3 DNA follows: TGTGCCAGCAGCTTAGTTCGGGGGGATGATCAGCCCCAGCATTTT. This translates into CASSLVRGDDQPQHF.

This clone has a handful of counts. The chain joins TRBV30 to TRBJ1-5; D gene uncertain. The CDR3 runs 13 residues. Germline CDR1 and CDR2: GTSNPN and SVGIG (reference sequence). The V gene lost 0 bases and the J gene lost 6 bases, with 9 bases spanning the gap. The CDR3 loop is CAWSVLEGQPQHF. CDR3 sequence (DNA): TGTGCCTGGAGTGTACTGGAGGGTCAGCCCCAGCATTTT.

This clone came up a few times. The chain carries TRBV29-1 and TRBJ1-6; D is ambiguous. Germline V lookup: CDR1 SQVTM, CDR2 ANQGSEA. This CDR3 has 13 residues. V shed 5 bases and J shed 8 bases, with 13 bases lying between them. CDR3 loop: CSVKVGRDSPLHF. In DNA, the CDR3 is TGCAGCGTTAAGGTCGGCCGGGATTCACCCCTCCACTTT.

This clone was counted between two and nine times. J is TRBJ1-2 and V is TRBV25-1; D is unclear. This CDR3 has 15 residues. Per the germline V gene, CDR1 is MGHDK and CDR2 is SYGVNS. Between the trimmed V and J ends, which lost 4 bases and 4 bases, there was a span of 16 bases. The CDR3 reads CASSGEGSLVYGYTF. CDR3 DNA sequence: TGTGCCAGCAGTGGAGAAGGGAGCCTCGTCTATGGCTACACCTTC.

This clone turned up a few times. This chain connects TRBV7-6 to TRBJ1-4, with 7 bases that match TRBD1. The J segment lost 8 bases and the V segment lost 1 base, leaving 13 bases of the junction unmatched. Germline CDR1 SGHVS, CDR2 FNYEAQ. CDR3 length equals 17 residues. DNA for the CDR3: TGTGCCAGCAGCTTAGTTCAGGCCGGGACAGCCGGGGAAAAACTGTTTTTT. Translated: CASSLVQAGTAGEKLFF.

The chain uses TRBV4-1 and TRBJ2-5; D gene ambiguous. Germline V gene sequence: CDR1 MGHRA, CDR2 YSYEKL. CDR3 length: 11 amino acids. The V end was cut by 5 bases, the J end by 5 bases, with 6 bases between. The CDR3 nucleotides are TGCGCCAGCAGCGAAAGGGAGACCCAGTACTTC. Translating it yields CASSERETQYF.

The rearrangement links TRBV14 to TRBJ2-3; D is unresolved. The CDR3 contains 13 residues. CDR1 and CDR2 (germline): SGHDN, FVKESK. V was trimmed by 1 base and J by 10 bases, leaving 12 bases between them. CDR3 loop: CASSQGWAQPQYF. CDR3 nucleotides: TGTGCCAGCAGCCAAGGGTGGGCCCAGCCGCAGTATTTT.

V gene TRBV6-5 combines with J gene TRBJ2-3; D may be TRBD1 (6 bases). The length of the CDR3 is 15 residues. Per the germline V gene, CDR1 is MNHEY and CDR2 is SVGAGI. V lost 8 bases, J lost 0 bases, and 15 bases lay in between. The CDR3 loop reads CASVDRTASTDTQYF. The CDR3 bases are TGTGCCAGCGTGGACAGAACCGCTAGCACAGATACGCAGTATTTT.

V and J are TRBV2 and TRBJ2-5; D is uncertain. Germline CDR1 SNHLY, CDR2 FYNNEI. The CDR3 consists of 14 residues. Trimming cost V 6 bases and J 5 bases, with 16 bases left between them. DNA of the CDR3: TGTGCCAGCAGGACCCCGGAAGGTCGGGAGACCCAGTACTTC. Encoded protein: CASRTPEGRETQYF.

This chain connects TRBV30 to TRBJ2-1; 7 positions agree with TRBD1. V shed 2 bases, J shed 4 bases, and the junction held 8 bases outside the gene matches. CDR3 size: 15 residues. The germline V gene has CDR1 GTSNPN and CDR2 SVGIG (reference sequence). DNA for the CDR3: TGTGCCTGGAGTTTATCCGGGACAGTATACAATGAGCAGTTCTTC. Encoded protein: CAWSLSGTVYNEQFF. The full variable domain, in which reference TRBV30 and TRBJ2-1 provide the parts outside the CDR3, is SQTIHQWPATLVQPVGSPLSLECTVEGTSNPNLYWYRQAAGRGLQLLFYSVGIGQISSEVPQNLSASRPQDRQFILSSKKLLLSDSGFYLCAWSLSGTVYNEQFFGPGTRLTVL.

A word on this clone: One end of the junction is discordant with germline, which a read error may explain. The rearrangement uses TRBV9 and TRBJ2-7; the D gene is possibly TRBD2 (7 bases). The germline V gene has CDR1 SGDLS and CDR2 YYNGEE. The CDR3 covers 15 residues. The CDR3 DNA follows: TGTGCCAGCAGCCCCTACGCGGGGGCCCATTACGGGCAGTACTTC. As protein: CASSPYAGAHYGQYF.